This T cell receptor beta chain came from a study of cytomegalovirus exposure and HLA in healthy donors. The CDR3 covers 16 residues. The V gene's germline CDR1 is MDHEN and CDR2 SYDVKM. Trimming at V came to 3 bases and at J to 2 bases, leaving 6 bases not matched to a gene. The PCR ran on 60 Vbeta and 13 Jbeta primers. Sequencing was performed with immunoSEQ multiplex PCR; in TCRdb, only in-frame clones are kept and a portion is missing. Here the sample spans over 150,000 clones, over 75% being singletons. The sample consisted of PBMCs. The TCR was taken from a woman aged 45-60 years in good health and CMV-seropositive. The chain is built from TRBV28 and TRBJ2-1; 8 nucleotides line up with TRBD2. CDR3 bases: TGTGCCAGCAGTTTGAGAAGCGGGAGCGCCTACAATGAGCAGTTCTTC. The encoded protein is CASSLRSGSAYNEQFF.